This T cell receptor beta chain was captured in a study of T cell responses to AZD1222 COVID-19 vaccine. Study results and limitations: At 160-218 and 743-854, vaccine-associated CD4 TCRs were dominant, and they spanned spike. Spike-specific TCR breadth and depth were elevated following two AZD1222 doses.

The data were produced by immunoSEQ multiplex PCR, yet TCRdb's version contains in-frame clones alone and is incomplete. In the table there are about 100,000 clones, around 89% of which are singletons. Note on this clone: Its antigen is not known.

Combined were second doses at about 4 or about 12 weeks. The CDR3 extends over 13 amino acids. The V gene lost 4 bases and the J gene lost 3 bases, with 7 bases spanning the gap. CDR1 is SGDLS, CDR2 YYNGEE, per germline. The chain links TRBV9 to TRBJ1-4; D is unclear. Sequenced here: peripheral blood, sampled 28 days after the second AZD1222 dose. The TCR was taken from an adult who received the AZD1222 COVID-19 vaccine. Here the CDR3 DNA reads TGTGCCAGCAGCCCGAATTCTAATGAAAAACTGTTTTTT. Translating it yields CASSPNSNEKLFF.